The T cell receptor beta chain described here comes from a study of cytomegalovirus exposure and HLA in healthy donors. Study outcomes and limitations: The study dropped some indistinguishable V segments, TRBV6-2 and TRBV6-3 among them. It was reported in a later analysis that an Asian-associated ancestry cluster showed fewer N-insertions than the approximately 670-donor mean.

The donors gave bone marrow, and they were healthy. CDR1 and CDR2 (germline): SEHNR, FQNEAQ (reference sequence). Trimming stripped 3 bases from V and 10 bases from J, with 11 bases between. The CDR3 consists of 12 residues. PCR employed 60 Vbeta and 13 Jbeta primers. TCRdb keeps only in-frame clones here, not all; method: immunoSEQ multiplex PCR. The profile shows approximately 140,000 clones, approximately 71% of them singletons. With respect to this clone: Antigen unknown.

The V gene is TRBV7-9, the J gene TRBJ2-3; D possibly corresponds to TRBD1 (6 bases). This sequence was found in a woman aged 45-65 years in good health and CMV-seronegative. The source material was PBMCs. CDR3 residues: CASSFPGQAQYF. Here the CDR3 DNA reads TGTGCCAGCAGCTTCCCGGGACAAGCGCAGTATTTT.